The 31 T cell receptor beta chains below come from one sample, sequenced in a study of T cells of healthy individuals (dated by TCRdb to 2016 to 2019). Receptor amplification or capture employed 5' RACE. TCRdb lists the instrument as Illumina MiSeq. TCRdb's own reprocessing of the public reads used fastp at Q25 and MiXCR and kept productive beta chains. Every distinct CDR3 protein forms one entry, paired with its most common genes and DNA. Here the sample has tens of thousands of distinct CDR3 sequences; 4% to 5.5% occur a single time. The ten largest clonotypes hold 6.5% to 8% of the sample. These receptors were collected from a female donor in good health.

This clonotype was seen more than once but under ten times. The chain uses TRBV5-4 and TRBJ1-2; tentative D call: TRBD1 (5 bases). V lost 0 bases, J lost 1 base, and 13 bases lay in between. This CDR3 is 16 amino acids long. The V gene's germline CDR1 is SGHNT and CDR2 YYREEE (reference sequence). The CDR3 DNA reads TGTGCCAGCAGCTTGGCCCAAGGGACTGATAACTATGGCTACACCTTC. This encodes CASSLAQGTDNYGYTF. The whole variable domain, remainder taken from reference TRBV5-4 and TRBJ1-2, is ETGVTQSPTHLIKTRGQQVTLRCSSQSGHNTVSWYQQALGQGPQFIFQYYREEENGRGNFPPRFSGLQFPNYSSELNVNALELDDSALYLCASSLAQGTDNYGYTFGSGTRLTVV.

This clonotype was recorded many times. The rearrangement joins TRBV12-3 or TRBV12-4 to TRBJ2-6; D not certain. This CDR3 has 16 amino acids. With 3 bases removed from V and 2 bases from J, the gap between germline ends came to 11 bases. Here the CDR3 DNA reads TGTGCCAGCAGTTTCGCCCCTGAGGCTGGGGCCAACGTCCTGACTTTC. Protein: CASSFAPEAGANVLTF.

This clonotype has at least ten counts. The rearrangement uses TRBV2 and TRBJ2-3, with TRBD2 identical over 7 bases. This CDR3 comprises 16 residues. Looked up from germline, CDR1 is SNHLY and CDR2 is FYNNEI. With 0 bases clipped from V and 2 bases from J, the junction kept 5 bases outside the gene matches. The CDR3: CASSEAELAVTDTQYF. The CDR3 DNA reads as TGTGCCAGCAGTGAAGCTGAGCTAGCGGTCACAGATACGCAGTATTTT. Filled out from reference TRBV2 and TRBJ2-3, the complete variable domain reads EPEVTQTPSHQVTQMGQEVILRCVPISNHLYFYWYRQILGQKVEFLVSFYNNEISEKSEIFDDQFSVERPDGSNFTLKIRSTKLEDSAMYFCASSEAELAVTDTQYFGPGTRLTVL.

The chain uses TRBV12-3 or TRBV12-4 and TRBJ2-4; the D gene is possibly TRBD1 (5 bases). Deletions cut 5 bases from V and 10 bases from J, with 21 bases between. The CDR3 has 15 amino acids. The CDR3 coding sequence is TGTGCCAGCAGTGCCGGACAAGGATCCTTTGGGATTCAGTACTTC. It specifies CASSAGQGSFGIQYF.

This clonotype has just a few counts. V gene TRBV7-2 combines with J gene TRBJ2-7, with D possibly matching TRBD1 (6 bases). This CDR3 spans 12 amino acids. V was trimmed by 5 bases and J by 12 bases, leaving 17 bases between them. Germline V CDR1 and CDR2: SGHTA, FQGNSA. The CDR3 here is CASSTTTGILYF. For the CDR3, the DNA is TGTGCCAGCAGCACGACTACAGGGATACTGTACTTC.

Many counts were recorded for this clonotype. The chain has TRBV12-3 or TRBV12-4 and TRBJ1-6; 9 bases match TRBD1. The CDR3 contains 15 residues. J was trimmed by 8 bases and V by 2 bases; bases with no gene match: 4. The CDR3 reads CASSLLGTGYSPLHF. Here the CDR3 DNA reads TGTGCCAGCAGTTTACTCGGGACAGGGTATTCACCCCTCCACTTT.

In this sample, this clonotype turned up many times. The J gene is TRBJ2-3, the V gene TRBV7-2, with 8 positions matching TRBD2. The J segment lost 2 bases and the V segment lost 0 bases, leaving 10 bases of the junction unmatched. The CDR3 is 18 residues long. CDR1 is SGHTA and CDR2 is FQGNSA in the germline V gene. DNA of the CDR3: TGTGCCAGCAGCTTAGCGCAATCGGGGGGGATAGCCACAGATACGCAGTATTTT. It encodes CASSLAQSGGIATDTQYF.

This clonotype was recorded many times. The gene calls are TRBV27 and TRBJ1-1, with D unclear. The length of the CDR3 is 16 residues. The germline V and J ends were trimmed by 7 bases and 2 bases, with 20 bases remaining between them. The germline gives CDR1 MNHEY, CDR2 SMNVEV (reference sequence). Here the CDR3 DNA reads TGTGCCAGCACGCCTAACCTCCCGGGGTCCAACACTGAAGCTTTCTTT. Residues: CASTPNLPGSNTEAFF.

This clonotype came up many times. The chain carries TRBV28 and TRBJ1-2, with D tentatively TRBD1 (5 bases). The V and J ends lost 6 bases and 6 bases respectively, with 20 bases between them. In germline, CDR1 is MDHEN, CDR2 SYDVKM. The CDR3 totals 15 residues. The CDR3: CASSAGRSNSHGYTF. The CDR3, as DNA: TGTGCCAGCAGCGCGGGACGGTCAAACTCTCATGGCTACACCTTC.

Ten or more counts support this clonotype. V is TRBV15 and J is TRBJ2-3; maybe TRBD1 (6 bases). The germline V gene encodes CDR1 LNHNV and CDR2 YYDKDF (reference sequence). The CDR3 runs 14 residues. With 8 bases removed from V and 2 bases from J, the gap between germline ends came to 14 bases. CDR3 in DNA: TGTGCCACCTCGTACAGGGAATACACAGATACGCAGTATTTT. Its translation: CATSYREYTDTQYF.

This chain joins TRBV18 and TRBJ2-7, with 8 bases fitting TRBD2. CDR1 KGHSH and CDR2 LQKENI come from the germline V gene. After removal of 1 base from V and 0 bases from J, the junction contained 11 bases not matched to a gene. The CDR3 is made up of 18 amino acids. In nucleotides, the CDR3 is TGTGCCAGCTCACCACGAACTCCCGGGGGGGGCGGCTCCTACGAGCAGTACTTC. Protein: CASSPRTPGGGGSYEQYF.

This clonotype showed up many times. The genes are TRBV5-5 and TRBJ2-5, with D possibly called TRBD1 or TRBD2 (5 bases each). The CDR3 consists of 13 residues. V was cut by 0 bases and J by 5 bases, with 8 bases left in between. Looked up from germline, CDR1 is SGHKS and CDR2 is YYEKEE (reference sequence). This chain's CDR3 is CASSLAGTETQYF. In DNA form, the CDR3 reads TGTGCCAGCAGCTTGGCGGGGACGGAGACCCAGTACTTC.

Details on this clonotype: With a much larger clone just one base away, this may be a read error. The rearrangement joins TRBV7-2 to TRBJ2-2, with 12 bases aligning to TRBD2. CDR3 length: 15 amino acids. Germline V gene data show CDR1 as SGHTA and CDR2 as FQGNSA. DNA of the CDR3: TGTGTCAGCAGGCTAGCGGGAGGGCAAAACGGGGAGCTGTTTTTT. The encoded protein is CVSRLAGGQNGELFF.

This clonotype has only a few counts. This chain joins TRBV27 and TRBJ2-1; D is uncertain. Germline V lookup: CDR1 MNHEY, CDR2 SMNVEV (reference sequence). The CDR3 spans 16 residues. The V end lost 0 bases, the J end lost 6 bases, and 15 bases lay between the germline ends. The CDR3 is CASSLSYLYWGNEQFF. The CDR3 DNA is TGTGCCAGCAGTTTATCGTACCTCTACTGGGGCAATGAGCAGTTCTTC.

This clonotype was recorded at least ten times. The V and J genes are TRBV4-1 and TRBJ2-7, with a weak D call TRBD1 (7 bases). The CDR3 spans 14 residues. The germline gives CDR1 MGHRA, CDR2 YSYEKL. V was shortened by 4 bases and J by 0 bases, with 10 bases between the two germline ends. CDR3 nucleotides: TGCGCCAGCAGCCGGGGGGACAGCTCCTACGAGCAGTACTTC. The encoded protein is CASSRGDSSYEQYF.

The table lists this clonotype with a few counts. The chain couples TRBV5-5 to TRBJ1-1; D not certain. The V and J ends lost 6 bases and 5 bases respectively, with 23 bases between them. CDR1 is SGHKS and CDR2 is YYEKEE in the germline V gene (reference sequence). The CDR3 loop spans 16 amino acids. The CDR3 protein is CASNPFASTVGTEAFF. The CDR3 nucleotides read TGTGCCAGCAACCCCTTCGCCAGCACGGTGGGAACTGAAGCTTTCTTT.

About this clonotype: At one boundary the junction diverges from the germline segment, which might be a read error. The rearrangement links TRBV7-7 to TRBJ2-7; 7 positions agree with TRBD2. Germline V gene data show CDR1 as SSHAT and CDR2 as FNYEAQ (reference sequence). This CDR3 has 15 amino acids. DNA of the CDR3: TGTGCTAGCAGCTTAAAAGACGCGGGAGAGGTCGAGCAGTACTTC. This gives the protein CASSLKDAGEVEQYF.

At least ten counts were recorded for this clonotype. The chain has TRBV2 and TRBJ1-5; no firm D call. V lost 6 bases and J lost 3, with 9 bases in between. Germline CDR1 reads SNHLY; CDR2 reads FYNNEI. The CDR3 is 13 amino acids. Here the CDR3 DNA reads TGTGCCAGCAGCCAAGGGAACAATCAGCCCCAGCATTTT. Amino acid sequence: CASSQGNNQPQHF.

V gene TRBV3-1 combines with J gene TRBJ1-5, with no clear D. CDR3 length: 13 residues. Trimming took off 0 bases at V and 4 bases at J, with 4 bases between the two ends. Germline loops: CDR1 LGHDT, CDR2 YNNKEL (reference sequence). The CDR3 spells CASSQDGNQPQHF. The CDR3 DNA reads TGTGCCAGCAGCCAAGATGGGAATCAGCCCCAGCATTTT.

The sample holds a few counts of this clonotype. The J gene is TRBJ1-1, the V gene TRBV14, with a tentative D call TRBD1 (5 bases). The germline V gene encodes CDR1 SGHDN and CDR2 FVKESK. The ends were cut back, 0 bases at V and 1 base at J, with 24 bases in the middle. This CDR3 comprises 20 residues. The CDR3 loop is CASSQEVVRRGTPKNTEAFF. DNA of the CDR3: TGTGCCAGCAGCCAAGAAGTAGTCCGCCGGGGGACTCCTAAGAACACTGAAGCTTTCTTT.

The table lists this clonotype with many counts. The chain employs TRBV3-1 and TRBJ1-2; possible D gene TRBD1, 5 bases. This CDR3 contains 14 residues. V was cut by 2 bases and J by 8 bases, with 15 bases left in between. Germline CDR1 and CDR2: LGHDT and YNNKEL (reference sequence). The CDR3 region is CASSQYQGREGYTF. For the CDR3, the DNA is TGTGCCAGCAGCCAATATCAGGGAAGAGAAGGCTACACCTTC.

V and J are TRBV28 and TRBJ1-5; D is unclear. The CDR3 contains 14 residues. Germline assignment: CDR1 MDHEN and CDR2 SYDVKM. V shed 4 bases and J shed 1 base, with 8 bases lying between them. CDR3 nucleotide sequence: TGTGCCAGCAGTTCCCCCCCGAGCAATCAGCCCCAGCATTTT. Translating it yields CASSSPPSNQPQHF.

This clonotype was seen many times. The chain couples TRBV20-1 to TRBJ1-1; possibly TRBD1 for D (6 bases). The CDR3 runs to 14 residues. V lost 3 bases and J lost 5, with 16 bases in between. Looked up from germline, CDR1 is DFQATT and CDR2 is SNEGSKA (reference sequence). The CDR3 nucleotides are TGCAGTGCTAGTTTACAGGGTAAAGGGACTGAAGCTTTCTTT. Its translation: CSASLQGKGTEAFF.

This clonotype showed up many times. The chain couples TRBV12-3 or TRBV12-4 to TRBJ2-6; D possibly corresponds to TRBD1 (6 bases). This CDR3 comprises 18 residues. Trimming stripped 7 bases from V and 0 bases from J, with 19 bases between. The CDR3 sequence is CASIPGTSRRSGANVLTF. The CDR3 DNA is TGTGCCAGCATCCCCGGGACATCGAGACGCTCTGGGGCCAACGTCCTGACTTTC.

This clonotype was counted at least ten times. J is TRBJ1-2 and V is TRBV12-5, with no clear D. The germline gives CDR1 LGHNT, CDR2 FRNRAP. The CDR3 has 17 residues. V was clipped by 5 bases and J by 4 bases, with 23 bases between them. DNA of the CDR3: TGTGCTAGTGGTGTGGACTATCTTCCCCCCACCGGCTATGGCTACACCTTC. The encoded protein is CASGVDYLPPTGYGYTF.

This clonotype was picked up many times. The CDR3 coding sequence is TGCAGCGTTGAAGATCCTCGCGGGAGGGCGTCCTACGAGCAGTACTTC. Its protein is CSVEDPRGRASYEQYF. The V and J genes are TRBV29-1 and TRBJ2-7; 9 bases are a match to TRBD2. After removal of 0 bases from V and 1 base from J, the junction contained 7 bases not matched to a gene. Germline V gene sequence: CDR1 SQVTM, CDR2 ANQGSEA. The CDR3 is made up of 16 amino acids.

Ten or more counts support this clonotype. This chain joins TRBV15 and TRBJ2-2; D might be TRBD2 (5 bases). Germline V gene sequence: CDR1 LNHNV, CDR2 YYDKDF (reference sequence). V lost 2 bases, J lost 0 bases, and 7 bases lay in between. CDR3 size: 15 residues. DNA for the CDR3: TGTGCCACCAGCAGACTAGCAGCGAACACCGGGGAGCTGTTTTTT. This encodes CATSRLAANTGELFF. Drawing the rest from reference TRBV15 and TRBJ2-2, the complete variable domain is DAMVIQNPRYQVTQFGKPVTLSCSQTLNHNVMYWYQQKSSQAPKLLFHYYDKDFNNEADTPDNFQSRRPNTSFCFLDIRSPGLGDTAMYLCATSRLAANTGELFFGEGSRLTVL.

This clonotype appeared many times. The chain recombines TRBV5-4 with TRBJ2-5; D unclear. The length of the CDR3 is 13 residues. The ends were cut back, 1 base at V and 5 bases at J, with 9 bases in the middle. Per the germline V gene, CDR1 is SGHNT and CDR2 is YYREEE (reference sequence). CDR3 in DNA: TGTGCCAGCAGCTTGAAAGGGTTCGAGACCCAGTACTTC. Encoded protein: CASSLKGFETQYF.

This clonotype was found many times. CDR3 loop: CASSRQGPNEKLFF. The CDR3 nucleotides read TGTGCCAGCAGCCGACAGGGCCCAAATGAAAAACTGTTTTTT. The genes are TRBV7-2 and TRBJ1-4; 7 bases fit TRBD1. The CDR3 spans 14 residues. Trimming took 5 bases from V and 5 from J; bases not matched to a gene: 5. Germline loops: CDR1 SGHTA, CDR2 FQGNSA.

At least ten counts were recorded for this clonotype. This chain connects TRBV6-2 or TRBV6-3 to TRBJ2-1; D is unresolved. V gave up 6 bases and J gave up 4 bases, with 13 bases separating them. Germline V gives CDR1 MNHEY, CDR2 SVGEGT. This CDR3 is 14 amino acids long. The CDR3 DNA sequence: TGTGCCAGCAGGGATGGGGTTCGTTACAATGAGCAGTTCTTC. This codes for CASRDGVRYNEQFF.

This clonotype has ten or more counts. The CDR3 nucleotides are TGTGCCAGCAGCCCAACTAGCGGAAGAAGGCATGAGCAGTTCTTC. It encodes CASSPTSGRRHEQFF. V usage is TRBV12-3 or TRBV12-4 and J usage is TRBJ2-1, with 8 bases that match TRBD2. The V and J ends lost 6 bases and 8 bases, in that order; junction bases with no gene match: 12. The CDR3 sequence is 15 residues long.